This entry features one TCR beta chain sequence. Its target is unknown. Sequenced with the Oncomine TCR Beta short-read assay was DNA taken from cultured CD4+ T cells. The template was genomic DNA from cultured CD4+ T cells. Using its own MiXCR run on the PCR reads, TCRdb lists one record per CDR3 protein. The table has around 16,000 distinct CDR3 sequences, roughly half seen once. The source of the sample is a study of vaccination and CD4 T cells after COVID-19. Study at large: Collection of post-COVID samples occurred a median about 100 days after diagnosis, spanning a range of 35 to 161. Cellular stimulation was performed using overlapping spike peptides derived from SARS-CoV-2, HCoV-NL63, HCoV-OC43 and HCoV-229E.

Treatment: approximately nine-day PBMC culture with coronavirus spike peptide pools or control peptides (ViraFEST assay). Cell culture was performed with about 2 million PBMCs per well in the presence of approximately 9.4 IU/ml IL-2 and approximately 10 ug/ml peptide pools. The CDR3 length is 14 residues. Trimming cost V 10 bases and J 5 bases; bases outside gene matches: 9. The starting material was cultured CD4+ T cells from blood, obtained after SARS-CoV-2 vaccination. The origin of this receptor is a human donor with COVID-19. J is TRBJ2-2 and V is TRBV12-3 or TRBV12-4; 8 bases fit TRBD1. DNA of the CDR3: TGTGCCACCCGACAGGGGAGGAGGACCGGGGAGCTGTTTTTT. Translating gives CATRQGRRTGELFF.